The 26 T cell receptor beta chains below come from one sample, sequenced in a study of blood T cell repertoires in COVID-19. Some clones are missing from TCRdb's copy, which holds only in-frame ones; the method was immunoSEQ multiplex PCR. The sample records about 120,000 clones, over 70% being singletons. The sequencing input was peripheral blood. The receptors shown here come from a man aged 45-60 years with acute or convalescent COVID-19.

The V call is TRBV30, the J call TRBJ2-2; 7 bases match TRBD1. CDR3 size: 14 residues. CDR1 is GTSNPN, CDR2 SVGIG, per germline (reference sequence). Trimming at V came to 1 base and at J to 2 bases, leaving 1 base not matched to a gene. CDR3 in amino acids: CAWSGTGNTGELFF. CDR3 coding DNA: TGTGCCTGGAGTGGGACAGGTAACACCGGGGAGCTGTTTTTT.

The chain is built from TRBV5-1 and TRBJ2-5; 8 bases line up with TRBD1. Germline CDR1 and CDR2: SGHRS and YFSETQ. The ends lost 3 bases at V and 5 bases at J; junction bases unmatched: 6. The CDR3 is 14 residues long. The CDR3 DNA follows: TGCGCCAGCAGCTATACAGGGGACAGGGAGACCCAGTACTTC. It yields the protein CASSYTGDRETQYF.

This clone was observed a few times. The chain combines TRBV11-3 with TRBJ1-6, with 7 bases lining up with TRBD1. The junction had 8 bases not matched to a gene; V was cut back by 8 bases and J by 10 bases. The CDR3 covers 13 residues. Germline V gene data show CDR1 as SGHNT and CDR2 as YENEEA. The CDR3 protein is CASSATGQSPLHF. Here the CDR3 DNA reads TGTGCCAGCTCCGCGACAGGGCAATCACCCCTCCACTTT.

V is TRBV2 and J is TRBJ2-1; perhaps TRBD1 as D (6 bases). The CDR3 spans 17 residues. Per the germline V gene, CDR1 is SNHLY and CDR2 is FYNNEI. The V gene lost 3 bases and the J gene lost 2 bases, with 17 bases spanning the gap. Written as DNA, the CDR3 is TGTGCCAGCAGTGATCCCACCCGCAGGGGCACCTACAATGAGCAGTTCTTC. Protein product: CASSDPTRRGTYNEQFF.

CDR3 coding DNA: TGTGCCAGCTCACCACTTGCAGTCACCACTGAAGCTTTCTTT. It encodes CASSPLAVTTEAFF. The chain uses TRBV18 and TRBJ1-1; no reliable D call. Deletions cut 1 base from V and 4 bases from J, with 10 bases between. The length of the CDR3 is 14 residues. The germline V gene encodes CDR1 KGHSH and CDR2 LQKENI.

This rearrangement joins TRBV5-1 to TRBJ1-6, with TRBD1 as a possible D gene (6 bases). This CDR3 contains 14 residues. Trimming left V 4 bases short and J 7 bases short, with 12 bases between. CDR1 SGHRS and CDR2 YFSETQ come from the germline V gene. CDR3 residues: CASSPGHQNSPLHF. The CDR3 DNA is TGCGCCAGCAGCCCGGGACACCAGAATTCACCCCTCCACTTT. The variable domain in full, with the rest retrieved from reference TRBV5-1 and TRBJ1-6, is KAGVTQTPRYLIKTRGQQVTLSCSPISGHRSVSWYQQTPGQGLQFLFEYFSETQRNKGNFPGRFSGRQFSNSRSEMNVSTLELGDSALYLCASSPGHQNSPLHFGNGTRLTVT.

For the CDR3, the DNA is TGTGCCAGCAGCCAACTACTGCCCCAGGGCGGTAATGAGCAGTTCTTC. Amino acids: CASSQLLPQGGNEQFF. V usage is TRBV3-1 (or the pseudogene TRBV3-2) and J usage is TRBJ2-1; D might be TRBD1 (5 bases). Germline V gene data show CDR1 as LGHDT and CDR2 as YNNKEL (reference sequence). The V end was cut by 2 bases, the J end by 7 bases, with 18 bases between. The CDR3 extends over 16 amino acids.

The chain uses TRBV6-5 and TRBJ1-1, with a possible D match to TRBD1 (5 bases). CDR3 length: 15 residues. V lost 2 bases and J lost 4, with 14 bases in between. The V gene's germline CDR1 is MNHEY and CDR2 SVGAGI. CDR3 sequence: CASSYRGATPTEAFF. In DNA, the CDR3 is TGTGCCAGCAGTTACAGGGGCGCTACGCCCACTGAAGCTTTCTTT.

The rearrangement links TRBV11-2 to TRBJ2-1; 9 nucleotides align to TRBD2. CDR1 is SGHAT and CDR2 is FQNNGV in the germline V gene. V trimming: 0 bases; J trimming: 10 bases; junction bases outside the gene matches: 7. This CDR3 has 15 amino acids. The CDR3 protein is CASSLEWRGGQEQFF. CDR3 nucleotides: TGTGCCAGCAGCTTAGAGTGGCGGGGGGGCCAGGAGCAGTTCTTC. Full variable domain (rest looked up from reference TRBV11-2 and TRBJ2-1): EAGVAQSPRYKIIEKRQSVAFWCNPISGHATLYWYQQILGQGPKLLIQFQNNGVVDDSQLPKDRFSAERLKGVDSTLKIQPAKLEDSAVYLCASSLEWRGGQEQFFGPGTRLTVL.

The CDR3 region has the DNA TGTGCCATCAGTGAGAGGAGTGGCGAAAAACTGTTTTTT. Translated, it gives CAISERSGEKLFF. The chain recombines TRBV10-3 with TRBJ1-4; unclear D gene. Trimming stripped 2 bases from V and 8 bases from J, with 9 bases between. Germline V gene sequence: CDR1 ENHRY, CDR2 SYGVKD. This CDR3 is built from 13 residues.

A single count supports this clone. The rearrangement links TRBV6-5 to TRBJ1-2, with 9 bases identical to TRBD1. Losses at the gene ends were 2 bases for V and 7 bases for J; bases not matched to a gene: 2. Per the germline V gene, CDR1 is MNHEY and CDR2 is SVGAGI. The CDR3 consists of 13 residues. CDR3 coding DNA: TGTGCCAGCAGTTACGGGACAGGGACTGGCTACACCTTC. It codes for CASSYGTGTGYTF.

The chain links TRBV18 to TRBJ1-2, with TRBD1 identical over 12 bases. CDR3 length: 15 amino acids. Per germline, CDR1 KGHSH and CDR2 LQKENI. Trimming took 3 bases from V and 6 from J; bases not matched to a gene: 5. CDR3 coding DNA: TGTGCCAGCTCACCCTTGGGACAGGGGGCTGATGGCTACACCTTC. Translation gives CASSPLGQGADGYTF.

This rearrangement joins TRBV2 to TRBJ1-2, with TRBD1 identical over 7 bases. The CDR3 totals 12 residues. V was clipped by 9 bases and J by 4 bases; unmatched bases: 5. The V gene's germline CDR1 is SNHLY and CDR2 FYNNEI. The CDR3 DNA is TGTGCCAGAAGGACAGGTCCCTATGGCTACACCTTC. Translation: CARRTGPYGYTF.

V is TRBV21-1 and J is TRBJ1-5. TRBV21-1 is annotated as a pseudogene. CDR3 length: 17 residues. CDR3 loop: CASSKAVSGVSNQPQHF. As DNA, the CDR3 is TGTGCCAGCAGCAAAGCTGTTTCCGGGGTGAGCAATCAGCCCCAGCATTTT.

V gene TRBV5-6 combines with J gene TRBJ2-7; D possibly corresponds to TRBD2 (6 bases). The CDR3 is made up of 14 amino acids. The ends were cut back, 4 bases at V and 2 bases at J, with 13 bases in the middle. The germline V gene encodes CDR1 SGHDT and CDR2 YYEEEE. The CDR3 loop is CASSPTGVPYEQYV. The DNA of the CDR3 is TGTGCCAGCAGCCCTACGGGGGTTCCCTACGAGCAGTACGTC.

This chain joins TRBV10-1 and TRBJ1-2; no reliable D call. Germline assignment: CDR1 WNHNN and CDR2 SYGVQD (reference sequence). The CDR3 has 13 amino acids. Deletions cut 4 bases from V and 8 bases from J, with 14 bases between. This chain's CDR3 is CASSANRIGGYTF. The CDR3 DNA reads as TGCGCCAGCAGTGCGAACCGAATTGGCGGCTACACCTTC.

The chain links TRBV5-1 to TRBJ2-3, with 10 bases lining up with TRBD2. Germline V gene data show CDR1 as SGHRS and CDR2 as YFSETQ. J gave up 2 bases and V 6 bases, and 6 bases lay outside the gene matches. The CDR3 contains 15 residues. CDR3 nucleotide sequence: TGCGCCAGCACCGTAGCGGGGGGCGACACAGATACGCAGTATTTT. Its translation is CASTVAGGDTDTQYF. Together with reference TRBV5-1 and TRBJ2-3, the CDR3 gives the full variable domain: KAGVTQTPRYLIKTRGQQVTLSCSPISGHRSVSWYQQTPGQGLQFLFEYFSETQRNKGNFPGRFSGRQFSNSRSEMNVSTLELGDSALYLCASTVAGGDTDTQYFGPGTRLTVL.

The chain has TRBV27 and TRBJ2-2; 7 nucleotides align to TRBD1. The junction had 7 bases not matched to a gene; V was cut back by 5 bases and J by 4 bases. Germline CDR1 reads MNHEY; CDR2 reads SMNVEV (reference sequence). The CDR3 is 15 residues long. This CDR3 reads CASSPWTGGTGELFF. The CDR3, as DNA: TGTGCCAGCAGTCCTTGGACAGGCGGCACCGGGGAGCTGTTTTTT.

This clone was observed a handful of times. This chain joins TRBV7-8 and TRBJ2-1; TRBD1 matches 10 bases. V lost 3 bases and J lost 6; bases outside the gene matches: 14. CDR1 SGHVS and CDR2 FQNEAQ come from the germline V gene. The length of the CDR3 is 18 residues. CDR3 DNA sequence: TGTGCCAGCAGCTTTCCCACGACAGGGGGCGTTCTCGCCAATGAGCAGTTCTTC. Amino acid sequence: CASSFPTTGGVLANEQFF.

The CDR3 region is CASSSAGQETQYF. The CDR3, as DNA: TGTGCCAGCAGTTCGGCGGGGCAAGAGACCCAGTACTTC. The chain carries TRBV13 and TRBJ2-5; possibly TRBD2 for D (6 bases). This CDR3 comprises 13 residues. The ends were cut back, 6 bases at V and 2 bases at J, with 10 bases in the middle. The germline CDR1 and CDR2 sequences are PRHDT and FYEKMQ (reference sequence).

V and J are TRBV6-5 and TRBJ1-5; D is perhaps TRBD1 (5 bases). The germline V and J ends were trimmed by 10 bases and 3 bases, with 13 bases remaining between them. The CDR3 length is 13 residues. Germline loops: CDR1 MNHEY, CDR2 SVGAGI. The CDR3 region is CATMTDYNQPQHF. DNA for the CDR3: TGTGCCACCATGACAGATTACAATCAGCCCCAGCATTTT.

The gene calls are TRBV5-1 and TRBJ2-5, with 10 bases that match TRBD2. The V segment lost 0 bases and the J segment 5 bases; nucleotides outside the gene matches: 7. The CDR3 extends over 16 amino acids. Germline lookup yields CDR1 SGHRS and CDR2 YFSETQ. CDR3: CASSLGASGGRETQYF. CDR3 in DNA: TGCGCCAGCAGCTTGGGGGCTAGCGGGGGCCGGGAGACCCAGTACTTC.

The chain is built from TRBV3-1 (or the pseudogene TRBV3-2) and TRBJ1-5; D not certain. The CDR3 loop spans 13 amino acids. Germline CDR1 is LGHDT and CDR2 is YNNKEL (reference sequence). V shed 1 base and J shed 7 bases, with 8 bases lying between them. The CDR3 spells CASSQGLRQPQHF. Here the CDR3 DNA reads TGTGCCAGCAGCCAAGGGTTACGGCAGCCCCAGCATTTT.

J is TRBJ1-3 and V is TRBV19; 7 bases agree with TRBD1. The CDR3 is 15 amino acids. Germline V gene sequence: CDR1 LNHDA, CDR2 SQIVND (reference sequence). V lost 7 bases, J lost 3 bases, and 9 bases stayed unmatched. The CDR3 loop is CASTKRGRDGNTIYF. The CDR3 nucleotides read TGTGCCAGTACTAAGAGGGGGCGCGATGGAAACACCATATATTTT.

The chain couples TRBV15 to TRBJ2-3; the match to TRBD1 covers 9 bases. In germline, CDR1 is LNHNV, CDR2 YYDKDF (reference sequence). The CDR3 is 16 amino acids. Trimming at V came to 3 bases and at J to 3 bases, leaving 7 bases not matched to a gene. The CDR3, as DNA: TGTGCCACCAGCAGTCTCGAGGGACAGGGAACAGATACGCAGTATTTT. This sequence encodes CATSSLEGQGTDTQYF.

The chain employs TRBV29-1 and TRBJ1-2, with 8 bases matching TRBD1. Germline CDR1 SQVTM, CDR2 ANQGSEA. CDR3 size: 17 residues. The V gene end was trimmed by 2 bases and the J gene end by 8 bases; junction bases not matched to a gene: 19. This CDR3 is CSVERVGWAGGAGGYTF. The DNA for the CDR3 is TGCAGCGTTGAAAGAGTGGGCTGGGCAGGGGGCGCGGGAGGCTACACCTTC.